This paragraph covers one T cell receptor (beta chain) sequence. Its antigen remains unidentified. This sample is part of a study of cytomegalovirus exposure and HLA in healthy donors. Broader study findings: Based on reports, TCR beta sequences accurately predicted HLA-A and HLA-B alleles for most subjects. Earlier findings revealed that most TCR beta V segments proved productive either about 90% or about 30% of the time. Excluded: some indistinguishable V segments such as TRBV6-2 and TRBV6-3.

PCR primers comprised 60 Vbeta and 13 Jbeta primers. In the original workflow: Later reanalysis found approximately 76 million unique TCR beta chains, some 10 million of them shared. The method was immunoSEQ multiplex PCR; TCRdb's version includes in-frame clones alone and lacks a portion of them. V and J calls and clone size are as listed in that table; D and trimming were resolved from the DNA. The top ten hold roughly 7.6% of the sample, which has over 150,000 clones, approximately 80% seen once. Germline-derived CDR1 and CDR2 are MNHNS and SASEGT. The CDR3 has 14 residues. Trimming pared 4 bases from V and 0 bases from J, leaving 10 bases between.

This clonotype originated in a woman aged 25 to 39 in good health and CMV-seropositive. The specimen sequenced was PBMCs. The rearrangement joins TRBV6-1 to TRBJ2-7; D remains unclear. The chain's CDR3 is CASSGLRVSYEQYF. The CDR3 nucleotides read TGTGCCAGCAGTGGACTCCGGGTCTCCTACGAGCAGTACTTC.